This is a list of T cell receptor beta chains from one sample in a study of blood T cell repertoires in COVID-19. The method was immunoSEQ multiplex PCR; TCRdb's version includes in-frame clones alone and lacks a portion of them. The table includes 100,000 to 150,000 clones, roughly four fifths detected once. Sequencing used PBMCs or T cells enriched from blood (not recorded which). The receptors were gathered from a man aged 40-55 years with acute COVID-19. Each CDR3 is given with its conserved first and last residue. A D gene is named only where the DNA matches it firmly. Only some rows state a clone size, as once, few, many or a class for expanded clones.

-	TRBV28	TRBJ1-2	-	TGTGCCAGCAGTCTACCCCAATATGGCTACACCTTC	CASSLPQYGYTF
-	TRBV5-4	TRBJ1-2	-	TGTGCCAGCAGCCCAAGACAGGAGCCTAACTATGGCTACACCTTC	CASSPRQEPNYGYTF
-	TRBV29-1	TRBJ2-5	-	TGCAGCCTTAGTGGGGACACTCAAGAGACCCAGTACTTC	CSLSGDTQETQYF
once	TRBV5-1	TRBJ2-7	TRBD1	TGCGCCAGCAGCCCCGGACAGGGAAACGAGCAGTACTTC	CASSPGQGNEQYF
-	TRBV24-1	TRBJ2-7	-	TGTGCCACCAGTGACGAAGCCACCTACGAGCAGTACTTC	CATSDEATYEQYF
-	TRBV7-8	TRBJ1-5	TRBD1	TGTGCCAGCAGCTTTTCCGGACAGGTTGGGAATCAGCCCCAGCATTTT	CASSFSGQVGNQPQHF
-	TRBV23-1	TRBJ1-3	-	TGCGCCAGCAGTCAGGGTACAGGGAATGGAAACACCATATATTTT	CASSQGTGNGNTIYF
few	TRBV28	TRBJ1-6	-	TGTGCCAGCCTTGGGGGGAATTCACCCCTCCACTTT	CASLGGNSPLHF
-	TRBV7-8	TRBJ2-1	TRBD2	TGTGCCAGCGGTCATTCGGGGACTAGAAATGAGCAGTTCTTC	CASGHSGTRNEQFF
-	TRBV7-3	TRBJ2-1	TRBD1	TGTGCCAGCAGCCCCTCGTCCGGGACAGGGGATTTTAATGAGCAGTTCTTC	CASSPSSGTGDFNEQFF
-	TRBV28	TRBJ1-5	-	TGTGCCAGCGGCGAGGGCAATCAGCCCCAGCATTTT	CASGEGNQPQHF
-	TRBV3-1/TRBV3-2	TRBJ1-1	-	TGTGCCAGCAGCCAAGGGGGGGGACTCGTCGCTGAAGCTTTCTTT	CASSQGGGLVAEAFF
few	TRBV19	TRBJ1-1	-	TGTGCCAGTACCCGATGGGAGACCCTGAACACTGAAGCTTTCTTT	CASTRWETLNTEAFF
-	TRBV15	TRBJ2-7	-	TGTGCCACCAGCAGAGGCCCAGCGGACCTCTCCTACGAGCAGTACTTC	CATSRGPADLSYEQYF
-	TRBV2	TRBJ2-1	TRBD2	TGTGCCAGCAGTGAGACTAGCGGGAGATACAATGAGCAGTTCTTC	CASSETSGRYNEQFF
-	TRBV23-1	TRBJ2-2	-	TGCTCTTCTCGAGGCGGGCACGGGGAGCTGTTTTTT	CSSRGGHGELFF
-	TRBV14	TRBJ2-3	TRBD1	TGTGCCAGCAGCCGCCGGACAGGAGACATTACAGATACGCAGTATTTT	CASSRRTGDITDTQYF
-	TRBV11-3	TRBJ2-5	-	TGTGCCAGCAGCCTCTGGGCCCAAGAGACCCAGTACTTC	CASSLWAQETQYF
-	TRBV5-5	TRBJ1-1	-	TGTGCCAGCAGCGGCCCTCGAGGGTTAGGGACTGAAGCTTTCTTT	CASSGPRGLGTEAFF
-	TRBV3-1/TRBV3-2	TRBJ2-7	-	TGTGCCAGCAGCCACCTCCTAGCGAACCACGAGCAGTACTTC	CASSHLLANHEQYF
-	TRBV5-4	TRBJ2-7	TRBD2	TGTGCCAGCAATGTGGGAGGGCCCTCCTACGAGCAGTACTTC	CASNVGGPSYEQYF
-	TRBV7-9	TRBJ2-7	-	TGTGCCAGCAGCTCTCCAGGGGTCGAGCAGTACTTC	CASSSPGVEQYF
-	TRBV7-2	TRBJ1-4	-	TGTGCCAGCAGCTTAGAGGTCAGGGAAAATGAAAAACTGTTTTTT	CASSLEVRENEKLFF
-	TRBV5-1	TRBJ2-3	TRBD2	TGCGCCAGCAGCCCCATGAGCCTAGCGGGACTTAATACGCAGTATTTT	CASSPMSLAGLNTQYF
-	TRBV21-1	TRBJ2-7	-	TGTGCCAGCAGCATGAGACTACGCATCGAGCAGTACTTC	CASSMRLRIEQYF
-	TRBV10-3	TRBJ2-4	-	TGTGCCATCAGTGAGTCGCGGGATAACATTCAGTACTTC	CAISESRDNIQYF
few	TRBV4-2	TRBJ2-2	TRBD1	TGTGCCAGCAGTTACCAGGGGGCTACCGGGGAGCTGTTTTTT	CASSYQGATGELFF
-	TRBV6-6	TRBJ1-6	TRBD1	TGTGCCAGCGGGACAGGGGATAATTCACCCCTCCACTTT	CASGTGDNSPLHF
-	TRBV9	TRBJ2-1	TRBD2	TGTGCCAGCAGCGTAGCTCGGGCTAGCGGACACAATGAGCAGTTCTTC	CASSVARASGHNEQFF
-	TRBV12-3/TRBV12-4	TRBJ2-7	-	TGTGCCAGCAGTTTCGACAGGACCTACGAGCAGTACTTC	CASSFDRTYEQYF
-	TRBV10-3	TRBJ1-2	TRBD1	TGTGCCATCAGTACGGGACAGGAGAGTGGCTACACCTTC	CAISTGQESGYTF
-	TRBV7-2	TRBJ2-2	-	TGTGCCAGCAGCGGGAGGACCCGAGGGGACACCGGGGAGCTGTTTTTT	CASSGRTRGDTGELFF
-	TRBV6-5	TRBJ2-7	TRBD1	TGTGCCAGCAGCTTACTCGGACAGGGAAGCGAGCAGTACTTC	CASSLLGQGSEQYF
-	TRBV7-9	TRBJ2-1	-	TGTGCCAGCAGCTTGGCTGGAGGCCACAATGAGCAGTTCTTC	CASSLAGGHNEQFF
-	TRBV3-1/TRBV3-2	TRBJ1-2	TRBD1	TGTGCCAGCAGCCACTCGGACAGGGAATATGGCTACACCTTC	CASSHSDREYGYTF
-	TRBV11-3	TRBJ1-1	-	TGTGCCAGCAGCTTAGAGTCCGAGGTGCCCTTTACTGAAGCTTTCTTT	CASSLESEVPFTEAFF
few	TRBV18	TRBJ1-1	-	TGTGCCAGCTCACCAGAGACAGAGAGTGAAGCTTTCTTT	CASSPETESEAFF
-	TRBV7-9	TRBJ2-1	TRBD2	TGTGCCAGCAGCGGGTTGGGACTAGCGGGAATCAATGAGCAGTTCTTC	CASSGLGLAGINEQFF
-	TRBV2	TRBJ2-3	-	TGTGCCAGCTGGGCTCCTAGCACAGATACGCAGTATTTT	CASWAPSTDTQYF
-	TRBV5-4	TRBJ2-2	-	TGTGCCAGCAGCTTGAACCCTCACGGGAACACCGGGGAGCTGTTTTTT	CASSLNPHGNTGELFF
-	TRBV7-3	TRBJ2-3	TRBD1	TGTGCCAGCAGCGAGGGACAGGGAAACACAGATACGCAGTATTTT	CASSEGQGNTDTQYF
-	TRBV14	TRBJ2-1	-	TGTGCCAGCAGCCAAGTTGGCGGAAGCTCCTACAATGAGCAGTTCTTC	CASSQVGGSSYNEQFF
-	TRBV28	TRBJ1-5	-	TGTGCCAGCTCCAGTTATCAGCCCCAGCATTTT	CASSSYQPQHF